These 30 T cell receptor beta chains were sequenced from one sample in a study of beta chain features in type 1 diabetes. General study results and limits: TCRB CDR3s from Type 1 diabetes patients were moderately but significantly shorter in all four CD4+ subsets.

Which antigens these TCRs recognize remains unknown. Expressed TCRB transcripts got sequenced, as all isolated RNA was reverse transcribed. Some clones are missing from TCRdb's copy, which holds only in-frame ones; the method was immunoSEQ multiplex PCR. The sample lists 100,000 to 150,000 clones, around 8.8% occurring once. The specimen sequenced was central memory CD4+ T cells from blood. Receptors were obtained from a man younger than 45 with type 1 diabetes.

CDR3 nucleotide sequence: TGTGCCAGCAGCTTAGCGGCGGGGGCTGGTTCCTACGAGCAGTACTTC. Translated: CASSLAAGAGSYEQYF. This rearrangement joins TRBV7-2 to TRBJ2-7; TRBD2 is a possible D gene (7 bases). The CDR3 has 16 amino acids. Trimming cost V 0 bases and J 1 base, with 13 bases left between them. Germline assignment: CDR1 SGHTA and CDR2 FQGNSA.

The chain has TRBV14 and TRBJ1-6, with D tentatively TRBD1 (6 bases). CDR1 and CDR2 from the germline V gene are SGHDN and FVKESK. V gave up 1 base and J gave up 9 bases, with 19 bases separating them. CDR3 length equals 17 residues. The chain's CDR3 is CASSQVRRTATTSPLHF. For the CDR3, the DNA is TGTGCCAGCAGCCAAGTCCGCCGGACAGCAACTACTTCACCCCTCCACTTT.

This clone was observed a handful of times. This chain connects TRBV7-9 to TRBJ2-7, with 9 positions matching TRBD1. CDR1 is SEHNR, CDR2 FQNEAQ, per germline (reference sequence). The CDR3 covers 15 residues. Trimming at V came to 0 bases and at J to 6 bases, leaving 6 bases not matched to a gene. The CDR3 region has the DNA TGTGCCAGCAGCTTAGCGACAGGGGGGGATTTCGAGCAGTACTTC. This encodes CASSLATGGDFEQYF.

V and J are TRBV18 and TRBJ2-5, with a possible D match to TRBD1 (5 bases). Trimming took 3 bases from V and 3 from J, leaving 8 bases between them. This CDR3 is 13 amino acids long. The germline gives CDR1 KGHSH, CDR2 LQKENI. CDR3 nucleotides: TGTGCCAGCTCACCGACAGTCGAAGAGACCCAGTACTTC. It specifies CASSPTVEETQYF.

This clone came up a few times. The rearrangement links TRBV2 to TRBJ2-7; 7 bases fit TRBD2. Germline V gene data show CDR1 as SNHLY and CDR2 as FYNNEI. This CDR3 is built from 12 residues. Losses at the gene ends were 5 bases for V and 7 bases for J; bases not matched to a gene: 5. The DNA of the CDR3 is TGTGCCAGCAGTCTCCAGGGAGGGGAGCAGTACTTC. Translated: CASSLQGGEQYF.

This clone qualifies as medium-sized. CDR3 residues: CASSIGTTSDTQYF. CDR3 DNA sequence: TGTGCCAGCAGCATCGGGACAACCTCGGATACGCAGTATTTT. This chain joins TRBV7-9 and TRBJ2-3; D is perhaps TRBD1 (6 bases). V was trimmed by 5 bases and J by 6 bases, leaving 15 bases between them. Germline lookup yields CDR1 SEHNR and CDR2 FQNEAQ (reference sequence). The CDR3 sequence is 14 residues long.

The CDR3: CASSSAGGYTF. The CDR3 coding sequence is TGTGCCAGCAGCTCGGCGGGAGGCTACACCTTC. The chain joins TRBV7-8 to TRBJ1-2; D is undetermined. The CDR3 covers 11 residues. V lost 4 bases and J lost 8, with 8 bases in between. Per germline, CDR1 SGHVS and CDR2 FQNEAQ.

V usage is TRBV9 and J usage is TRBJ2-5; D unclear. V shed 0 bases and J shed 5 bases, with 8 bases lying between them. The V gene's germline CDR1 is SGDLS and CDR2 YYNGEE. The CDR3 loop spans 13 amino acids. The CDR3 DNA follows: TGTGCCAGCAGCGTAGATATCGGGGAGACCCAGTACTTC. As protein: CASSVDIGETQYF.

This chain joins TRBV4-2 and TRBJ1-5, with D possibly being TRBD1 (5 bases). Germline V CDR1 and CDR2: LGHNA, YNFKEQ. Trimming shortened V by 1 base and J by 5 bases, and 12 bases separated the two germline ends. CDR3 size: 15 residues. The DNA of the CDR3 is TGTGCCAGCAGCCAAGTGGGGACTGGCGATCAGCCCCAGCATTTT. Its translation is CASSQVGTGDQPQHF.

The rearrangement links TRBV6-5 to TRBJ1-6, with D maybe TRBD1 (5 bases). Trimming cost V 6 bases and J 10 bases, with 13 bases left between them. The CDR3 is made up of 13 amino acids. The germline gives CDR1 MNHEY, CDR2 SVGAGI. The CDR3, as DNA: TGTGCCAGCAGGGACATCTTATCATCACCCCTCCACTTT. It specifies CASRDILSSPLHF.

J is TRBJ2-1 and V is TRBV11-2, with D possibly matching TRBD1 (6 bases). V was trimmed by 5 bases and J by 9 bases, leaving 11 bases between them. The length of the CDR3 is 12 residues. Germline V CDR1 and CDR2: SGHAT, FQNNGV. CDR3 sequence: CASSPQGGEQFF. The CDR3 region has the DNA TGTGCCAGCAGCCCACAGGGTGGTGAGCAGTTCTTC. The full variable domain, its missing parts supplied by reference TRBV11-2 and TRBJ2-1, is EAGVAQSPRYKIIEKRQSVAFWCNPISGHATLYWYQQILGQGPKLLIQFQNNGVVDDSQLPKDRFSAERLKGVDSTLKIQPAKLEDSAVYLCASSPQGGEQFFGPGTRLTVL.

This clone showed up just a few times. V is TRBV29-1 and J is TRBJ2-5; D is perhaps TRBD1 (6 bases). Germline V lookup: CDR1 SQVTM, CDR2 ANQGSEA. The CDR3 length is 12 residues. V was shortened by 7 bases and J by 1 base, with 10 bases between the two germline ends. For the CDR3, the DNA is TGCAGCGCTTTGGACAGCCAAGAGACCCAGTACTTC. Translated, it gives CSALDSQETQYF. The full variable domain, completed using reference TRBV29-1 and TRBJ2-5, is SAVISQKPSRDICQRGTSLTIQCQVDSQVTMMFWYRQQPGQSLTLIATANQGSEATYESGFVIDKFPISRPNLTFSTLTVSNMSPEDSSIYLCSALDSQETQYFGPGTRLLVL.

CDR3 residues: CASSADYSGANVLTF. CDR3 DNA sequence: TGTGCCAGCAGCGCGGACTACTCTGGGGCCAACGTCCTGACTTTC. This rearrangement joins TRBV5-4 to TRBJ2-6; TRBD2 might be the D (6 bases). V was pared by 4 bases and J by 0 bases, with 8 bases between. This CDR3 spans 15 amino acids. CDR1 is SGHNT, CDR2 YYREEE, per germline (reference sequence).

This chain joins TRBV7-9 and TRBJ2-3; 10 bases align to TRBD1. The CDR3 sequence is 15 residues long. The germline V gene has CDR1 SEHNR and CDR2 FQNEAQ (reference sequence). The junction had 8 bases not matched to a gene; V was cut back by 6 bases and J by 5 bases. CDR3 residues: CASRYGTGDLDTQYF. In nucleotides, the CDR3 is TGTGCCAGCAGATACGGGACAGGGGATCTAGATACGCAGTATTTT.

A few counts support this clone. The chain couples TRBV7-2 to TRBJ2-1; 8 bases fit TRBD2. CDR1 is SGHTA and CDR2 is FQGNSA in the germline V gene. The CDR3 consists of 16 residues. V shed 0 bases and J 10 bases; nucleotides not matched to a gene: 11. In DNA form, the CDR3 reads TGTGCCAGCAGCTTAGCGGATCTCGGGGGGGCTAGGGAGCAGTTCTTC. It codes for CASSLADLGGAREQFF. Full variable domain (remainder filled in from reference TRBV7-2 and TRBJ2-1): GAGVSQSPSNKVTEKGKDVELRCDPISGHTALYWYRQSLGQGLEFLIYFQGNSAPDKSGLPSDRFSAERTGGSVSTLTIQRTQQEDSAVYLCASSLADLGGAREQFFGPGTRLTVL.

In this sample, this clone turned up a few times. This rearrangement joins TRBV2 to TRBJ2-2, with 10 bases identical to TRBD2. This CDR3 is built from 14 residues. CDR1 is SNHLY, CDR2 FYNNEI, per germline. V lost 6 bases to trimming and J lost 3 bases; unmatched junction nucleotides: 1. CDR3: CASRAGGHTGELFF. In DNA, the CDR3 is TGTGCCAGCAGAGCGGGGGGGCACACCGGGGAGCTGTTTTTT.

The V and J genes are TRBV5-1 and TRBJ2-5; 11 positions agree with TRBD2. Looked up from germline, CDR1 is SGHRS and CDR2 is YFSETQ. V lost 4 bases to trimming and J lost 1 base; unmatched junction nucleotides: 3. The CDR3 has 15 amino acids. DNA for the CDR3: TGCGCCAGCAGCGATCTAGCGGGGGGCCAAGAGACCCAGTACTTC. Translated, it gives CASSDLAGGQETQYF.

This chain links TRBV5-4 with TRBJ2-3; TRBD2 matches 9 bases. The CDR3 is made up of 17 amino acids. Germline V lookup: CDR1 SGHNT, CDR2 YYREEE (reference sequence). V lost 4 bases and J lost 3; bases outside the gene matches: 12. The CDR3 region is CASSQDGRGGTTDTQYF. The CDR3 DNA sequence: TGTGCCAGCAGCCAAGACGGGCGGGGGGGCACAACAGATACGCAGTATTTT.

The table lists this clone with a few counts. The chain's CDR3 is CASRFDSLNSPLHF. As DNA, the CDR3 is TGTGCCAGCAGGTTCGACAGTCTTAATTCACCCCTCCACTTT. This chain joins TRBV7-8 and TRBJ1-6, with a possible D match to TRBD1 (5 bases). The CDR3 contains 14 residues. The V end lost 6 bases, the J end lost 6 bases, and 12 bases lay between the germline ends. CDR1 and CDR2 (germline): SGHVS, FQNEAQ. Complete variable domain (other parts from reference TRBV7-8 and TRBJ1-6): GAGVSQSPRYKVAKRGQDVALRCDPISGHVSLFWYQQALGQGPEFLTYFQNEAQLDKSGLPSDRFFAERPEGSVSTLKIQRTQQEDSAVYLCASRFDSLNSPLHFGNGTRLTVT.

This clone has a handful of counts. The CDR3: CASSQEPSGVNTGELFF. CDR3 DNA sequence: TGTGCCAGCAGCCAAGAGCCTAGCGGGGTGAACACCGGGGAGCTGTTTTTT. This rearrangement joins TRBV4-2 to TRBJ2-2; TRBD2 aligns across 9 bases. The ends lost 0 bases at V and 1 base at J; junction bases unmatched: 3. CDR1 and CDR2 from the germline V gene are LGHNA and YNFKEQ. The CDR3 is 17 amino acids.

This clone was seen only a few times. This chain links TRBV29-1 with TRBJ1-4, with TRBD1 identical over 7 bases. Germline V gene lookup returns CDR1 SQVTM and CDR2 ANQGSEA. V dropped 7 bases and J dropped 6; count of bases not matched to a gene: 5. The CDR3 is 12 residues long. CDR3 sequence: CSAVTGDEKLFF. DNA for the CDR3: TGCAGCGCCGTAACAGGGGATGAAAAACTGTTTTTT.

This clone was observed a few times. The V call is TRBV9, the J call TRBJ2-3, with 10 bases identical to TRBD2. Germline V lookup: CDR1 SGDLS, CDR2 YYNGEE. Trimming cost V 3 bases and J 1 base; bases outside gene matches: 2. There are 15 residues in the CDR3. The CDR3 loop reads CASSEGTSGTDTQYF. The CDR3 DNA reads as TGTGCCAGCAGCGAAGGGACTAGCGGCACAGATACGCAGTATTTT.

The chain carries TRBV6-6 and TRBJ2-2, with 7 nucleotides matching TRBD1. This CDR3 spans 16 amino acids. Looked up from germline, CDR1 is MNHNY and CDR2 is SVGAGI (reference sequence). With V trimmed by 5 bases and J by 1 base, 7 bases remained unmatched. CDR3 coding DNA: TGTGCCAGCAGTGTACGACAGGGAGAGAACACCGGGGAGCTGTTTTTT. This translates into CASSVRQGENTGELFF.

There are a few counts of this clone. The genes are TRBV9 and TRBJ2-3; 10 nucleotides agree with TRBD1. V gave up 4 bases and J gave up 6 bases; unmatched junction bases: 5. This CDR3 comprises 14 residues. Looked up from germline, CDR1 is SGDLS and CDR2 is YYNGEE. In DNA, the CDR3 is TGTGCCAGCAGCATCCGGACAGGGGGGGATACGCAGTATTTT. Translation gives CASSIRTGGDTQYF.

As to this clone: The identical CDR3 is also encoded by other nucleotide sequences in the sample. The gene calls are TRBV9 and TRBJ1-6, with no clear D. The germline gives CDR1 SGDLS, CDR2 YYNGEE. This CDR3 has 16 residues. Trimming left V 0 bases short and J 0 bases short, with 7 bases between. The CDR3, as DNA: TGTGCCAGCAGCGTAGGCGGGAGCTCCTATAATTCACCCCTCCACTTT. Translating gives CASSVGGSSYNSPLHF.

This clone was detected only a few times. The chain employs TRBV18 and TRBJ2-1; the match to TRBD2 covers 13 bases. J lost 5 bases, V lost 2 bases, and 3 bases had no gene match. Germline V CDR1 and CDR2: KGHSH, LQKENI. This CDR3 is built from 16 residues. The DNA of the CDR3 is TGTGCCAGCTCACCAACCGGACTAGCGGGGGACAATGAGCAGTTCTTC. This codes for CASSPTGLAGDNEQFF.

The V call is TRBV7-2, the J call TRBJ1-1, with TRBD1 as a possible D gene (5 bases). Per the germline V gene, CDR1 is SGHTA and CDR2 is FQGNSA. The V end was cut by 1 base, the J end by 5 bases, with 11 bases between. This CDR3 has 14 amino acids. The CDR3 spells CASSLGRDSTEAFF. Here the CDR3 DNA reads TGTGCCAGCAGCTTAGGCAGGGATAGTACTGAAGCTTTCTTT.

This clone was observed a few times. The chain links TRBV5-4 to TRBJ2-1; 11 nucleotides line up with TRBD2. Germline values: CDR1 SGHNT, CDR2 YYREEE (reference sequence). The CDR3 length is 16 residues. J gave up 0 bases and V 3 bases, and 2 bases lay outside the gene matches. The CDR3 DNA sequence: TGTGCCAGCAGCTCTAGCGGGGGGTTCTCCTACAATGAGCAGTTCTTC. It specifies CASSSSGGFSYNEQFF.

This chain uses TRBV18 with TRBJ2-5; TRBD2 matches at 7 bases. The ends lost 4 bases at V and 1 base at J; junction bases unmatched: 3. The CDR3 covers 14 residues. Germline CDR1 and CDR2: KGHSH and LQKENI. The chain's CDR3 is CASSLAGAQETQYF. CDR3 coding DNA: TGTGCCAGCTCACTTGCGGGAGCCCAAGAGACCCAGTACTTC. The whole variable domain, filled in from reference TRBV18 and TRBJ2-5, reads NAGVMQNPRHLVRRRGQEARLRCSPMKGHSHVYWYRQLPEEGLKFMVYLQKENIIDESGMPKERFSAEFPKEGPSILRIQQVVRGDSAAYFCASSLAGAQETQYFGPGTRLLVL.

This clone has more than one count but fewer than ten. V and J are TRBV7-9 and TRBJ2-2; D might be TRBD2 (6 bases). CDR1 is SEHNR and CDR2 is FQNEAQ in the germline V gene (reference sequence). Trimming pared 2 bases from V and 6 bases from J, leaving 13 bases between. The CDR3 extends over 15 amino acids. The CDR3, as DNA: TGTGCCAGCAGCTTACCCAGGGCGGGGCCCGGGGAGCTGTTTTTT. This translates into CASSLPRAGPGELFF.